The clone carrying this T cell receptor beta chain was observed once. The antigen remains undetermined. Primers: 60 Vbeta forward and 13 Jbeta reverse. Sequencing used immunoSEQ multiplex PCR; TCRdb keeps in-frame clones, though not all of them. The sample includes about 180,000 clones, approximately 77% of them seen just once. The CDR3 is 15 residues long. Germline V gene sequence: CDR1 SGHVS, CDR2 FQNEAQ. The data originate from a study of cytomegalovirus exposure and HLA in healthy donors. Overall study results and limits: Near-uniform donor sequencing depth was presumed by presence/absence analyses. A later analysis showed TCR association rates differing by HLA locus, peaking at DRB1 and lowest at HLA-C.

Sequencing used PBMCs. This chain uses TRBV7-8 with TRBJ2-5, with 8 bases that match TRBD1. The assigned J gene may be wrong: the sequence end matches TRBJ2-7 better. The sequence was collected from a female donor in good health and CMV-seronegative. CDR3 amino acids: CASSLRTGSENEQYF. The DNA of the CDR3 is TGTGCCAGCAGCTTGAGGACAGGGTCGGAAAACGAGCAGTACTTC.